Listed here are 15 T cell receptor beta chains from one sample, sequenced in a study of graft-versus-host responses after intestinal transplantation. These receptors have no identified antigens. Sequenced by immunoSEQ multiplex PCR; TCRdb stores in-frame clones only, minus some. Of tens of thousands of clones in the sample, 85% to 95% were seen once. The specimen comprised unstimulated CD4+ T cells sorted from spleen or lymph node cells, sampled before transplant. The source is a human donor who was the organ donor for an intestinal transplant.

V usage is TRBV2 and J usage is TRBJ2-5, with TRBD2 identical over 9 bases. The CDR3 is 16 residues long. In germline, CDR1 is SNHLY, CDR2 FYNNEI. V lost 8 bases, J lost 2 bases, and 12 bases stayed unmatched. The CDR3 DNA follows: TGTGCCAGCGCTCCCGGGACTAGCAAGACACAAGAGACCCAGTACTTC. Its protein is CASAPGTSKTQETQYF.

Notes on this clone: Additional DNA sequences in this sample encode the identical CDR3. The genes are TRBV18 and TRBJ1-1; D call uncertain. Deletions cut 0 bases from V and 1 base from J, with 3 bases between. Looked up from germline, CDR1 is KGHSH and CDR2 is LQKENI. The CDR3 is 13 amino acids. CDR3 DNA sequence: TGTGCCAGCTCACCACCCGGGAACACTGAAGCTTTCTTT. This codes for CASSPPGNTEAFF.

For the CDR3, the DNA is TGTGCCAGCAGTGAGACAGTTGATCAGCCCCAGCATTTT. Translated: CASSETVDQPQHF. This chain connects TRBV6-1 to TRBJ1-5; perhaps TRBD1 as D (5 bases). The V gene's germline CDR1 is MNHNS and CDR2 SASEGT. V lost 3 bases and J lost 5, with 8 bases in between. This CDR3 has 13 residues.

The V gene is TRBV14, the J gene TRBJ1-2; weak D call: TRBD1 (6 bases). Germline lookup yields CDR1 SGHDN and CDR2 FVKESK. The CDR3 is 13 residues long. V was cut by 2 bases and J by 2 bases, with 6 bases left in between. The CDR3 is CASSQQGNYGYTF. The DNA of the CDR3 is TGTGCCAGCAGCCAACAGGGGAACTATGGCTACACCTTC.

The CDR3, as DNA: TGTGCCAGCAGTCAACTACTGTCGAACACTGAAGCTTTCTTT. Its protein is CASSQLLSNTEAFF. The chain couples TRBV6-1 to TRBJ1-1; D not certain. This CDR3 comprises 14 residues. Deletions cut 5 bases from V and 1 base from J, with 11 bases between. Germline V CDR1 and CDR2: MNHNS, SASEGT.

The J gene is TRBJ2-3, the V gene TRBV7-7; D not certain. Germline assignment: CDR1 SSHAT and CDR2 FNYEAQ (reference sequence). The germline V and J ends were trimmed by 0 bases and 2 bases, with 18 bases remaining between them. The CDR3 length is 18 residues. CDR3 protein: CASSLAPRRPANTDTQYF. CDR3 nucleotides: TGTGCCAGCAGCTTAGCCCCTCGTCGACCCGCCAACACAGATACGCAGTATTTT.

The rearrangement uses TRBV29-1 and TRBJ2-4; 8 bases match TRBD1. The CDR3 totals 12 residues. Trimming removed 7 bases from V and 9 bases from J; junction bases left unmatched: 8. Germline V gene data show CDR1 as SQVTM and CDR2 as ANQGSEA. Written as DNA, the CDR3 is TGCAGCGCTACCGGACAGGGTTCCATTCAGTACTTC. Amino acid sequence: CSATGQGSIQYF. The whole variable domain, remainder taken from reference TRBV29-1 and TRBJ2-4, is SAVISQKPSRDICQRGTSLTIQCQVDSQVTMMFWYRQQPGQSLTLIATANQGSEATYESGFVIDKFPISRPNLTFSTLTVSNMSPEDSSIYLCSATGQGSIQYFGAGTRLSVL.

V usage is TRBV5-1 and J usage is TRBJ2-7; D may be TRBD1 (5 bases). Deletions cut 3 bases from V and 3 bases from J, with 13 bases between. CDR1 SGHRS and CDR2 YFSETQ come from the germline V gene. The CDR3 runs to 14 residues. CDR3 region: CASSSSSGLYEQYF. CDR3 nucleotides: TGCGCCAGCAGCTCCTCGTCAGGGCTCTACGAGCAGTACTTC. Full variable domain (remainder filled in from reference TRBV5-1 and TRBJ2-7): KAGVTQTPRYLIKTRGQQVTLSCSPISGHRSVSWYQQTPGQGLQFLFEYFSETQRNKGNFPGRFSGRQFSNSRSEMNVSTLELGDSALYLCASSSSSGLYEQYFGPGTRLTVT.

This clone has a single count. The CDR3 nucleotides read TGTGCCAGCAGCTTAGTCGTCGGCGGCAATGAGCAGTTCTTC. Protein product: CASSLVVGGNEQFF. The chain uses TRBV7-2 and TRBJ2-1; D is undetermined. V was clipped by 1 base and J by 6 bases, with 10 bases between them. Germline V CDR1 and CDR2: SGHTA, FQGNSA. The CDR3 is made up of 14 amino acids.

The chain links TRBV19 to TRBJ1-1; D remains ambiguous. Germline V gene lookup returns CDR1 LNHDA and CDR2 SQIVND (reference sequence). Trimming removed 3 bases at V and 0 bases at J, with 11 bases between. The length of the CDR3 is 15 residues. The CDR3 sequence is CASSIDGRLNTEAFF. The CDR3 DNA reads as TGTGCCAGTAGTATCGATGGCAGGTTGAACACTGAAGCTTTCTTT.

The chain has TRBV6-5 and TRBJ2-7; TRBD1 matches at 10 bases. The CDR3 spans 13 residues. CDR1 and CDR2 from the germline V gene are MNHEY and SVGAGI. V was clipped by 4 bases and J by 3 bases; unmatched bases: 0. The CDR3 nucleotides are TGTGCCAGCAGTTGGACAGGGGGCTACGAGCAGTACTTC. This translates into CASSWTGGYEQYF.

The rearrangement uses TRBV28 and TRBJ1-6; D uncertain. CDR1 and CDR2 from the germline V gene are MDHEN and SYDVKM. Trimming shortened V by 7 bases and J by 4 bases, and 14 bases separated the two germline ends. This CDR3 comprises 15 residues. CDR3 in amino acids: CASKRDSPYNSPLHF. DNA of the CDR3: TGTGCCAGCAAACGTGACTCGCCTTATAATTCACCCCTCCACTTT. Full variable domain (outside the CDR3, taken from reference TRBV28 and TRBJ1-6): DVKVTQSSRYLVKRTGEKVFLECVQDMDHENMFWYRQDPGLGLRLIYFSYDVKMKEKGDIPEGYSVSREKKERFSLILESASTNQTSMYLCASKRDSPYNSPLHFGNGTRLTVT.

The chain joins TRBV6-6 to TRBJ2-6; D unclear. Trimming took off 0 bases at V and 12 bases at J, with 6 bases between the two ends. CDR3 length equals 12 residues. Germline CDR1 is MNHNY and CDR2 is SVGAGI (reference sequence). The CDR3 sequence: CASSYSGAVLTF. The DNA for the CDR3 is TGTGCCAGCAGTTACTCGGGTGCCGTCCTGACTTTC.

This rearrangement joins TRBV4-3 to TRBJ2-7; no firm D call. Trimming removed 1 base from V and 3 bases from J, with 13 bases in between. Per germline, CDR1 LGHNA and CDR2 YSLEER. This CDR3 is built from 15 residues. The CDR3 here is CASSQGLQELYEQYF. The CDR3 DNA sequence: TGCGCCAGCAGCCAAGGGCTCCAGGAACTCTACGAGCAGTACTTC.

J is TRBJ2-1 and V is TRBV6-5; 7 bases align to TRBD1. The J segment lost 5 bases and the V segment lost 2 bases, leaving 3 bases of the junction unmatched. Per the germline V gene, CDR1 is MNHEY and CDR2 is SVGAGI. CDR3 size: 14 residues. CDR3 loop: CASSYMDRNNEQFF. In DNA form, the CDR3 reads TGTGCCAGCAGTTACATGGACAGGAACAATGAGCAGTTCTTC.